These 21 T cell receptor beta chains share one sample of origin, sequenced in a study of CD8+ T cells in alopecia areata. Extracted RNA was reverse transcribed into cDNA, the sequencing template. Some clones are missing from TCRdb's copy, which holds only in-frame ones; the method was immunoSEQ multiplex PCR. Among about 120,000 clones, approximately 53% were seen once, and the ten largest hold around 0.44%. Treatment noted: oral pan-JAK inhibitor, 5-10 mg twice daily. Material: CD4+ T cells sorted from blood, obtained at week 4, from a patient treated with tofacitinib. The receptor source for this set is a human donor with alopecia areata.

This clone was seen only once. Likely a read error: the CDR3 ends without its conserved phenylalanine or tryptophan. It is unclear where the CDR3 begins or ends on the DNA, so no DNA is shown, and the CDR3 is as TCRdb lists it. The V gene is TRBV2, the J gene TRBJ2-3; the DNA was not compared with TRBD1, the D call given in the table. Per germline, CDR1 SNHLY and CDR2 FYNNEI. With termini counted, the CDR3 has 12 amino acids. CDR3 sequence: CASSADRGVPLG.

This clone was observed a few times. This chain connects TRBV27 to TRBJ1-1, with 11 bases aligning to TRBD1. V gave up 6 bases and J gave up 0 bases; unmatched junction bases: 6. This CDR3 has 16 amino acids. Germline assignment: CDR1 MNHEY and CDR2 SMNVEV (reference sequence). The CDR3 here is CASSRTGGPMNTEAFF. CDR3 nucleotides: TGTGCCAGCAGCCGGACAGGGGGCCCTATGAACACTGAAGCTTTCTTT.

This clone was recorded a few times. This sequence joins TRBV27 and TRBJ1-2; tentatively, D is TRBD1 (6 bases). Germline CDR1 reads MNHEY; CDR2 reads SMNVEV (reference sequence). Deletions cut 9 bases from V and 8 bases from J, with 13 bases between. This CDR3 has 11 amino acids. In DNA, the CDR3 is TGTGCCAGTGGGGGCAGGGCGGGCTACACCTTC. This gives the protein CASGGRAGYTF.

The sample holds one count of this clone. The chain is built from TRBV15 and TRBJ2-7; D remains unclear. CDR1 and CDR2 from the germline V gene are LNHNV and YYDKDF (reference sequence). Trimming left V 3 bases short and J 8 bases short, with 11 bases between. This CDR3 comprises 12 residues. DNA for the CDR3: TGTGCCACCAGCAGGTCGAGTGGGAAGCAGTACTTC. Its translation is CATSRSSGKQYF.

The V and J genes are TRBV6-5 and TRBJ2-7; D may be TRBD2 (6 bases). Germline V gene data show CDR1 as MNHEY and CDR2 as SVGAGI. V lost 5 bases and J 3 bases, leaving 17 bases between the germline ends. The CDR3 length is 15 residues. CDR3 bases: TGTGCCAGCAGTAGCCGGACTCCGGGGGTCTACGAGCAGTACTTC. This translates into CASSSRTPGVYEQYF.

The chain uses TRBV30 and TRBJ2-3, with D possibly matching TRBD2 (6 bases). CDR3 length equals 13 residues. The germline V gene encodes CDR1 GTSNPN and CDR2 SVGIG (reference sequence). V gave up 0 bases and J gave up 6 bases, with 10 bases separating them. CDR3 loop: CAWSVGLADTQYF. The CDR3 region has the DNA TGTGCCTGGAGTGTAGGCCTAGCGGATACGCAGTATTTT.

The chain combines TRBV30 with TRBJ1-2, with 10 bases matching TRBD1. CDR1 and CDR2 from the germline V gene are GTSNPN and SVGIG (reference sequence). The CDR3 is 12 residues long. V lost 7 bases to trimming and J lost 8 bases; unmatched junction nucleotides: 7. DNA for the CDR3: TGTGCCTCGAAGGGACAGGGGCCCGGCTACACCTTC. Its protein is CASKGQGPGYTF.

The CDR3 region is CSVDKLTQETQYF. The CDR3 region has the DNA TGCAGCGTTGACAAACTGACTCAAGAGACCCAGTACTTC. The chain links TRBV29-1 to TRBJ2-5; D is unclear. Germline loops: CDR1 SQVTM, CDR2 ANQGSEA. Trimming removed 3 bases at V and 2 bases at J, with 10 bases between. The CDR3 covers 13 residues.

This clone has only a few counts. Compared with germline, one end of the junction differs, possibly owing to a read error. The chain recombines TRBV7-7 with TRBJ2-5; 7 bases line up with TRBD1. Germline assignment: CDR1 SSHAT and CDR2 FNYEAQ (reference sequence). This CDR3 spans 14 amino acids. The CDR3 region is CASSPTGLGETQYF. Here the CDR3 DNA reads TGTGCTAGCAGCCCGACAGGGTTGGGAGAGACCCAGTACTTC.

This clone was seen a few times. This CDR3 is also generated by other DNA sequences in the sample. The chain carries TRBV29-1 and TRBJ2-7; D may match TRBD1 or TRBD2 (5 bases each). V dropped 4 bases and J dropped 3 bases, with 10 bases sitting between them. The germline CDR1 and CDR2 sequences are SQVTM and ANQGSEA. The CDR3 is 12 amino acids. CDR3 sequence reads: CSVGDRGYEQYF. DNA of the CDR3: TGCAGCGTTGGGGACCGAGGCTACGAGCAGTACTTC.

This clone came up a few times. The V gene is TRBV29-1, the J gene TRBJ2-3; weak D call: TRBD2 (6 bases). Germline V gene sequence: CDR1 SQVTM, CDR2 ANQGSEA. The V end lost 8 bases, the J end lost 2 bases, and 14 bases lay between the germline ends. This CDR3 has 13 amino acids. The CDR3 coding sequence is TGCAGCACCGGACTACAACTCACAGATACGCAGTATTTT. Translating it yields CSTGLQLTDTQYF.

J is TRBJ1-2 and V is TRBV29-1; D might be TRBD1 (5 bases). This CDR3 is 12 amino acids long. CDR1 SQVTM and CDR2 ANQGSEA come from the germline V gene. V dropped 3 bases and J dropped 6 bases, with 11 bases sitting between them. The CDR3 bases are TGCAGCGTTGAGGAGGGGCTAAATGGCTACACCTTC. Translation gives CSVEEGLNGYTF.

The rearrangement uses TRBV13 and TRBJ1-1, with D tentatively TRBD1 (5 bases). The length of the CDR3 is 17 residues. V was shortened by 0 bases and J by 0 bases, with 14 bases between the two germline ends. In germline, CDR1 is PRHDT, CDR2 FYEKMQ (reference sequence). In DNA, the CDR3 is TGTGCCAGCAGCTTAGGCCGGGGGTCGGTTATGAACACTGAAGCTTTCTTT. It encodes CASSLGRGSVMNTEAFF.

This chain connects TRBV7-8 to TRBJ2-5; D call uncertain. The CDR3 is 11 amino acids. V was clipped by 6 bases and J by 9 bases, with 11 bases between them. CDR1 is SGHVS, CDR2 FQNEAQ, per germline. The CDR3: CASSPTGPQYF. The DNA for the CDR3 is TGTGCCAGCAGTCCGACGGGCCCCCAGTACTTC.

The J gene is TRBJ1-6, the V gene TRBV9; D remains ambiguous. The germline gives CDR1 SGDLS, CDR2 YYNGEE. V lost 0 bases and J lost 7, with 5 bases in between. The CDR3 runs to 13 residues. CDR3 in amino acids: CASSVVQNSPLHF. CDR3 nucleotide sequence: TGTGCCAGCAGCGTAGTCCAGAATTCACCCCTCCACTTT.

V usage is TRBV11-2 and J usage is TRBJ2-3; D remains unclear. Trimming took 6 bases from V and 4 from J, leaving 11 bases between them. CDR3 length equals 13 residues. CDR1 and CDR2 (germline): SGHAT, FQNNGV. The CDR3 loop is CASRLSWADTQYF. Written as DNA, the CDR3 is TGTGCCAGCAGGCTCTCTTGGGCAGATACGCAGTATTTT.

The V and J genes are TRBV5-1 and TRBJ2-1; a possible D gene is TRBD1 (6 bases). This CDR3 has 13 residues. CDR1 and CDR2 from the germline V gene are SGHRS and YFSETQ. Trimming left V 4 bases short and J 8 bases short, with 13 bases between. The CDR3 is CASSKLHRDEQFF. The CDR3 DNA reads TGCGCCAGCAGCAAGCTCCACAGGGATGAGCAGTTCTTC.

V is TRBV29-1 and J is TRBJ2-5; a weak D match, TRBD2 (6 bases). Germline CDR1 reads SQVTM; CDR2 reads ANQGSEA. This CDR3 is 12 amino acids long. With 6 bases removed from V and 4 bases from J, the gap between germline ends came to 12 bases. CDR3 loop: CSVVGGGETQYF. The CDR3 DNA sequence: TGCAGCGTCGTGGGAGGAGGAGAGACCCAGTACTTC.

This clone was recorded only once. As DNA, the CDR3 is TGTGCCTGGAGGGGACGTTTGAACACTGAAGCTTTCTTT. This translates into CAWRGRLNTEAFF. The chain combines TRBV30 with TRBJ1-1; D might be TRBD1 (5 bases). Deletions cut 3 bases from V and 0 bases from J, with 8 bases between. The CDR3 consists of 13 residues. Per the germline V gene, CDR1 is GTSNPN and CDR2 is SVGIG (reference sequence).

In its sample, this clone was seen a few times. The chain employs TRBV29-1 and TRBJ1-2, with TRBD1 identical over 8 bases. The J segment lost 4 bases and the V segment lost 6 bases, leaving 10 bases of the junction unmatched. The CDR3 loop spans 14 amino acids. Germline CDR1 and CDR2: SQVTM and ANQGSEA. The CDR3 region has the DNA TGCAGCGTGGCGGCAGGGGGCGCGAGCTATGGCTACACCTTC. Amino acid sequence: CSVAAGGASYGYTF.

This clone was seen a few times. The rearrangement links TRBV9 to TRBJ1-2; D is perhaps TRBD1 (5 bases). The CDR3 has 14 amino acids. The V end lost 2 bases, the J end lost 4 bases, and 12 bases lay between the germline ends. Germline-derived CDR1 and CDR2 are SGDLS and YYNGEE. The CDR3 coding sequence is TGTGCCAGCAGCGTTGGAGGGGACGCCTATGGCTACACCTTC. Residues: CASSVGGDAYGYTF.